The 8 T cell receptor beta chains below were found in one sample sequenced in a study of CD8+ T cells in alopecia areata (dated by TCRdb to the late 2010s). The library was generated by the immunoSEQ multiplex PCR assay. For TCR sequencing, RNA was extracted from every sample and reverse transcribed into cDNA to serve as template. This immuneACCESS table, as held by TCRdb, lists in-frame sequences with V and J called but not all clones. Of the missing ones, under half trace to an unresolved V gene in checked studies; the others have no known cause. The sample table holds 80,000 to 95,000 clones, of which roughly 47% were seen once. The biggest ten clones account for roughly 18% of the sample. Explained via the paper, the time point label denotes: about 5 months on oral tofacitinib. Per the publication, the treatment or condition label means: oral pan-JAK inhibitor, 5-10 mg twice daily. Here the sequenced sample was CD8+ T cells sorted from blood, taken at week 24, from a patient treated with tofacitinib. These receptors were taken from a human donor with alopecia areata.

This chain connects TRBV28 to TRBJ2-1; perhaps TRBD2 as D (6 bases). The V and J ends lost 3 bases and 9 bases respectively, with 12 bases between them. The V gene's germline CDR1 is MDHEN and CDR2 SYDVKM. There are 13 residues in the CDR3. The CDR3 DNA is TGTGCCAGCAGTTTGGCGGGGAACGGTGAGCAGTTCTTC. Amino acid sequence: CASSLAGNGEQFF. Looking up the rest from reference TRBV28 and TRBJ2-1 gives the full variable domain: DVKVTQSSRYLVKRTGEKVFLECVQDMDHENMFWYRQDPGLGLRLIYFSYDVKMKEKGDIPEGYSVSREKKERFSLILESASTNQTSMYLCASSLAGNGEQFFGPGTRLTVL.

This clone appeared a single time. The CDR3 protein is CASSQVSGVRLAATGELFF. The CDR3, as DNA: TGCGCCAGCAGCCAAGTCTCAGGGGTCCGGCTAGCGGCAACCGGGGAGCTGTTTTTT. V is TRBV4-1 and J is TRBJ2-2; D possibly corresponds to TRBD2 (7 bases). Germline loops: CDR1 MGHRA, CDR2 YSYEKL. The V end was cut by 1 base, the J end by 5 bases, with 23 bases between. The CDR3 is 19 amino acids.

This clone was observed once. The chain recombines TRBV30 with TRBJ2-1, with 8 nucleotides matching TRBD1. The CDR3 extends over 16 amino acids. From germline, CDR1 is GTSNPN and CDR2 SVGIG (reference sequence). V lost 5 bases and J lost 3; bases outside the gene matches: 12. Here the CDR3 DNA reads TGTGCCTGGGGACAGGGCCAGACCTCCTACTACAATGAGCAGTTCTTC. This sequence encodes CAWGQGQTSYYNEQFF.

V is TRBV28 and J is TRBJ1-1; 12 nucleotides align to TRBD1. The CDR3 runs to 17 residues. Germline V CDR1 and CDR2: MDHEN, SYDVKM. V lost 8 bases to trimming and J lost 0 bases; unmatched junction nucleotides: 10. In DNA, the CDR3 is TGTGCCAGCGCTCCCGTGGGGGACAGGGGGCTGAACACTGAAGCTTTCTTT. It specifies CASAPVGDRGLNTEAFF.

This clone was seen only a few times. This rearrangement joins TRBV27 to TRBJ1-3, with D unresolved. Trimming shortened V by 5 bases and J by 3 bases, and 11 bases separated the two germline ends. Per the germline V gene, CDR1 is MNHEY and CDR2 is SMNVEV (reference sequence). This CDR3 has 14 amino acids. The CDR3 coding sequence is TGTGCCAGCAGTCCCCGCACCCATGGAAACACCATATATTTT. As protein: CASSPRTHGNTIYF.

This clone came up a few times. The CDR3 region is CAAAGDYEQYF. Here the CDR3 DNA reads TGTGCCGCCGCGGGGGACTACGAGCAGTACTTC. The J gene is TRBJ2-7, the V gene TRBV30, with 7 nucleotides matching TRBD2. The ends lost 8 bases at V and 3 bases at J; junction bases unmatched: 4. The CDR3 covers 11 residues. CDR1 and CDR2 (germline): GTSNPN, SVGIG (reference sequence).

This clone came up a few times. The chain combines TRBV14 with TRBJ2-7; D is possibly TRBD2 (6 bases). Germline values: CDR1 SGHDN, CDR2 FVKESK. There are 14 residues in the CDR3. The V end was cut by 1 base, the J end by 3 bases, with 10 bases between. The CDR3 DNA follows: TGTGCCAGCAGCCAAGCCCCGGGACTCTACGAGCAGTACTTC. This codes for CASSQAPGLYEQYF.

This clone has just a few counts. The V and J genes are TRBV28 and TRBJ2-5, with D unresolved. The length of the CDR3 is 17 residues. V lost 5 bases to trimming and J lost 7 bases, with 26 bases between them. Germline-derived CDR1 and CDR2 are MDHEN and SYDVKM. The CDR3 here is CASSDLPHPGQVGTQYF. The CDR3 coding sequence is TGTGCCAGCAGTGATCTCCCCCACCCGGGCCAGGTGGGGACCCAGTACTTC.